Given below is one T cell receptor beta chain in context. The target antigen is unknown. Genomic DNA per cell subset filled all wells of several immunoSEQ plates. This table comes from immunoSEQ multiplex PCR, and its TCRdb copy is limited to in-frame clones, with some not included. The repertoire consists of hundreds of thousands of clones, with 92% occurring once and the leading ten covering about 24%. The record originates from a study of shared clonotypes between healthy human individuals. Study-level information: Every donor yielded three CD4 naive, three CD4 memory, two CD8 naive and one CD8 memory plate.

Naivety among CD8 cells was defined by CD45RO negativity and positive CCR7 selection, thereby excluding terminally differentiated effector memory CD45RA+ cells. Study-wide results and limits: Sampling covered blood only; tissue repertoires likely differ. Relative to memory subsets, naive subsets generally showed larger estimated richness.

Material: naive CD8+ T cells sorted from blood. The clonotype was recovered from a man between 25 and 39 years old in good health.

CDR3 bases: TGTGCCTGGACCCGCACCGGGACAGGTGATGGCTACACCTTC. This sequence encodes CAWTRTGTGDGYTF. This chain joins TRBV30 and TRBJ1-2; TRBD1 matches 8 bases. The junction had 10 bases not matched to a gene; V was cut back by 4 bases and J by 6 bases. Germline CDR1 is GTSNPN and CDR2 is SVGIG (reference sequence). The CDR3 is made up of 14 amino acids.